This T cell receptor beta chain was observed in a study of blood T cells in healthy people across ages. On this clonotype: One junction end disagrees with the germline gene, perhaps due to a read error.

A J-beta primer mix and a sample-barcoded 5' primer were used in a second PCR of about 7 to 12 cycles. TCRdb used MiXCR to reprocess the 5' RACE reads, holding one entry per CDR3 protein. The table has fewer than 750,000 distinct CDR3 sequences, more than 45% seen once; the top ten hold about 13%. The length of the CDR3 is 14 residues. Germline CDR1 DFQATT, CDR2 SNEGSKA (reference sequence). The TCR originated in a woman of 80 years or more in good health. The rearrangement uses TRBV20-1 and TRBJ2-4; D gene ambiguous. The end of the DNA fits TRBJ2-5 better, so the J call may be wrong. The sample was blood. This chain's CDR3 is CSAPARARQGTQYF. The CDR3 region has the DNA TGCAGTGCCCCCGCTCGGGCTCGCCAAGGGACCCAGTACTTC.